This T cell receptor beta chain was found in a study of blood T cell repertoires in COVID-19. The protocol was immunoSEQ multiplex PCR, while the TCRdb copy is restricted to in-frame clones and leaves out a portion. Of fewer than 400,000 clones listed, over 75% are singletons. The germline gives CDR1 SGHVS, CDR2 FQNEAQ. V lost 6 bases and J 3 bases, leaving 29 bases between the germline ends. The CDR3 spans 19 residues. This TCR was sampled from a young man who had recovered from COVID-19. Input material: PBMCs or T cells enriched from blood (not recorded which). The V gene is TRBV7-8, the J gene TRBJ2-5; a possible D gene is TRBD1 (6 bases). In nucleotides, the CDR3 is TGTGCCAGCAGAGATCTGGGGGCCTACACGAACCAGCTTAAAGAGACCCAGTACTTC. It specifies CASRDLGAYTNQLKETQYF.